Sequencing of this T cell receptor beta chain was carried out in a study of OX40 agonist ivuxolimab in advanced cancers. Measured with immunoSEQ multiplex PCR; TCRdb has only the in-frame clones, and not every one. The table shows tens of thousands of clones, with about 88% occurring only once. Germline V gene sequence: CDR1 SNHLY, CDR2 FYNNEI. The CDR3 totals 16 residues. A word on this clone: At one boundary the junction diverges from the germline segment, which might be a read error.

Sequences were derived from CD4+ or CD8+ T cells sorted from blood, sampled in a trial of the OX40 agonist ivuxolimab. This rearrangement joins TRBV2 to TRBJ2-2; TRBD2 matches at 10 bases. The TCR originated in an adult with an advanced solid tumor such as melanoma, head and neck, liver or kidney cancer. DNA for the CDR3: TGTGCCAGCAGAGAAGCGGGAGGGGTGAACACCGGGGAGCTGTTTTTT. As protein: CASREAGGVNTGELFF.